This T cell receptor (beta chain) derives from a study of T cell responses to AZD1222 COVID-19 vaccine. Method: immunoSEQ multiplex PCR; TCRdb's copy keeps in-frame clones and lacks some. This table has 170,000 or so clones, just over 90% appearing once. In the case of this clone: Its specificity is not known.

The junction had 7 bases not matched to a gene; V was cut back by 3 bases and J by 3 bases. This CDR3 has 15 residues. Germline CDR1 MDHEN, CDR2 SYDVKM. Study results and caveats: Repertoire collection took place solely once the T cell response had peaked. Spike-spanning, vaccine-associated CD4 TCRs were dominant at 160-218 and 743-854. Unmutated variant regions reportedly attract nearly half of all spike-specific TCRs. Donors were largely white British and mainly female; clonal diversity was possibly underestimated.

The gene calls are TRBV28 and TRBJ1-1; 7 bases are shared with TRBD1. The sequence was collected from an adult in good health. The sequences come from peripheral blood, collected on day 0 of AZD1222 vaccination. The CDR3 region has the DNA TGTGCCAGCAGTTTTACGACAGGGAGGTACACTGAAGCTTTCTTT. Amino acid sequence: CASSFTTGRYTEAFF.